This T cell receptor beta chain was profiled in a study of blood T cell repertoires in COVID-19 (TCRdb year 2020). Turning to the overall study: Samples covering the acute and convalescent phases of COVID-19 were provided by collaborators in the United States, Italy and Spain. The prospective study material was composed of cDNA or gDNA derived from T cells, B-cell-depleted T cells, or PBMCs. Deeply sampled blood TCRbeta repertoires from subjects exposed to, actively infected with, or recovered from COVID-19 were included in the dataset. The repertoires were released in a freely available public database intended as a resource for research on the immune response to SARS-CoV-2. The samples were drawn from the first 160 participants of the ongoing ImmuneRACE study and from 1,254 subjects provided by 6 global collaborators. A de-identified subject ID, COVID-19 status, age in years and sex were almost always included in the sample metadata. HLA class I and class II types, where available, came from metadata supplied by the sample provider rather than from assay-based typing. Overall study results and their limits: Clinical and demographic metadata were provided uncurated, with the amount varying by source and participant.

Collaborating institutions collected whole blood in K2EDTA tubes following their own protocols. Collaborator samples were shipped for TCRbeta analysis as frozen whole blood, isolated PBMCs, or DNA extracted from either sample type. The germline V gene provides CDR1 MDHEN and CDR2 SYDVKM. Trimming leaves V shorter by 1 base and J shorter by 6 bases, with the junction holding 20 bases beyond the gene matches. The CDR3 runs 20 residues from the cysteine to the phenylalanine. The CDR3 DNA has 60 bases and is translated from base 1. Worth noting for this clone: Its antigen has not been determined. Base qualities are not at hand, and no much larger clone is one base apart.

TCRbeta CDR3 regions were amplified from genomic DNA using the immunoSEQ Assay, a bias-controlled multiplex PCR. The study's processing was this. Nucleated cell counts per sample were estimated from amplification of reference gene primers within the assay. To quantify the absolute abundance of each unique TCRbeta CDR3 rearrangement, sequence reads were collapsed and filtered. For each sample, productive Simpson clonality was calculated as the square root of Simpson's diversity index across productive rearrangements. Entries here come from immuneACCESS through TCRdb and include only in-frame sequences with V and J called. Some clones fail to appear in such tables; in the studies checked, an unresolved V gene covers under half of the shortfall, and the cause of the remainder is unknown. V and J calls and clone size come straight from that table; D and trimming were deduced from the DNA. The sample contains tens of thousands of clones, approximately 89% of them found a single time. 2% to 3% of the sample is in the top ten clones.

The sequenced material came from peripheral blood. The sequence joins TRBV28 to TRBJ2-3, and 9 bases in between align with TRBD2. The receptor's source is a middle-aged man with acute or convalescent COVID-19. The DNA sequence reads TGTGCCAGCAGTTTATATACAGGGGTGGGAGCGGGAGGCGCGAGGGATACGCAGTATTTT. Translated, this gives CASSLYTGVGAGGARDTQYF. The variable domain in full, with residues beyond the CDR3 obtained from the reference TRBV28 and TRBJ2-3 genes, is DVKVTQSSRYLVKRTGEKVFLECVQDMDHENMFWYRQDPGLGLRLIYFSYDVKMKEKGDIPEGYSVSREKKERFSLILESASTNQTSMYLCASSLYTGVGAGGARDTQYFGPGTRLTVL.